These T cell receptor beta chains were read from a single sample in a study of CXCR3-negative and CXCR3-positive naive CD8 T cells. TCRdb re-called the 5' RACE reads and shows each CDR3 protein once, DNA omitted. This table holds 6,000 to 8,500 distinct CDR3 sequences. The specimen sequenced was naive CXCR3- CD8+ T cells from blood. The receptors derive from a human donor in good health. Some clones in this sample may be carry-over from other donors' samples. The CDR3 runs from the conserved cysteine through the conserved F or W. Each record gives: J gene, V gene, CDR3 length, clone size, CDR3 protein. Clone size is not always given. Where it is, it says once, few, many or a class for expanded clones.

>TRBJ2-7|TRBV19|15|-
CASSSPLLSTYEQYF
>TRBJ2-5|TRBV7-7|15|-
CASSDPGQGDETQYF
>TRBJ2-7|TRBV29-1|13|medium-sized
CSVETPSSYEQYF
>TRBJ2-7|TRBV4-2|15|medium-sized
CASSQDRDRSYEQYF
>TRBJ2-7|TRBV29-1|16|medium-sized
CSVEDLGSDNPYEQYF
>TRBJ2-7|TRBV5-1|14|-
CASSLVDRSHEQYF
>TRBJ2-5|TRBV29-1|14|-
CSVDSPGHQETQYF
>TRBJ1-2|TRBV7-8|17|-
CASSSPKQGEAVLGYTF
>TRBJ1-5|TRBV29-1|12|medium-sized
CRRDRAGQPQHF
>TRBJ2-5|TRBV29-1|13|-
CSVEGAAQETQYF
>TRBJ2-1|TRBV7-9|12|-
CAIGDRGNEQFF
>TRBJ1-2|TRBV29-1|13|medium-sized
CSVPDRVGYGYTF
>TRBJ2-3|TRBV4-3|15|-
CASSQASGSTDTQYF
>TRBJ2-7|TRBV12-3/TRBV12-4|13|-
CASSLDRDHEQYF
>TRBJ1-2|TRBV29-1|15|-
CSVEDQAAGYYGYTF
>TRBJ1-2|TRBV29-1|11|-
CSEDRENGYTF
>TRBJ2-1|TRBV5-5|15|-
CASSLSPFELSEQFF
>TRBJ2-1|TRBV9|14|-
CASSVGLAGYEQFF
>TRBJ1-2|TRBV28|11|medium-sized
CASSYTYGYTF
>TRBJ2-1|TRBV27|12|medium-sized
CATRSGYNEQFF
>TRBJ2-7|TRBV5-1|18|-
CASSPWPLTAIEQYEQYF
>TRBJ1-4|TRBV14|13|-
CASSRPKNEKLFF
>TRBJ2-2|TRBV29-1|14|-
CSVAGTGGPGELFF
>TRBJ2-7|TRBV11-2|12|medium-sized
CASSLNTNEQYF
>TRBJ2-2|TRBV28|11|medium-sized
CASSKLRELFF
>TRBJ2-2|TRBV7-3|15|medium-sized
CASSSDIPGTGELFF
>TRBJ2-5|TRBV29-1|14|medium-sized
CSVVAGGPGQTQYF
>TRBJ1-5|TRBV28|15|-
CASSARTVSNQPQHF
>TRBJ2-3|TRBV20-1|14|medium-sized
CSTRSGGPTDTQYF
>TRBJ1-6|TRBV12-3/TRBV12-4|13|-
CASHSGYNSPLHF
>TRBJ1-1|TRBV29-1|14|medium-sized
CSVEEEGLNTEAFF
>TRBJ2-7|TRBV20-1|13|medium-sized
CSAREQTSYEQYF